Reported below is one TCR beta chain. The antigen is undetermined. With V trimmed by 3 bases and J by 3 bases, 2 bases remained unmatched. The CDR3 loop spans 13 amino acids. Germline CDR1 and CDR2: MGHDK and SYGVNS. Researchers divided each subset's genomic DNA evenly across several immunoSEQ plates. Sequencing used immunoSEQ multiplex PCR; TCRdb keeps in-frame clones, though not all of them. Counted here are about 700,000 clones, roughly nine tenths occurring once; the ten biggest clones make up 24%. These data belong to a study of shared clonotypes between healthy human individuals. Regarding the study as a whole: Sharing across four donors was highest in naive CD4 (roughly 5%) and lowest in memory CD8 (approximately 0.4%).

CD45RO negativity and positive selection for CCR7 defined naive CD8 cells, a population that excluded terminally differentiated effector memory CD45RA+ cells. All donors qualified as healthy HIV-negative adults and had experienced no recent acute infections or vaccinations. The sequence was obtained from a man under 40 in good health. The sample comprised naive CD8+ T cells sorted from blood. This chain uses TRBV25-1 with TRBJ2-7; 7 positions match TRBD1. The CDR3 DNA is TGTGCCAGCAGTGAGGACAGGTACTACGAGCAGTACTTC. Its protein product is CASSEDRYYEQYF.